The 32 T cell receptor beta chains listed next were all sequenced from one sample in a study of response to subunit inactivated influenza vaccine. TCRdb analysed the RT-PCR reads with MiXCR anew, one entry per CDR3 protein. The sample lists 500,000 to 600,000 distinct CDR3 sequences; 16% were seen once. The input for sequencing was CD4+ T cells sorted from PBMCs, taken approximately 25 months after vaccination. The receptor set was obtained from a man in his fifties or sixties who received an inactivated influenza vaccine.

This rearrangement joins TRBV11-2 to TRBJ1-6, with D perhaps TRBD1 (5 bases). The CDR3 runs 15 residues. Trimming removed 2 bases at V and 7 bases at J, with 12 bases between. The germline V gene encodes CDR1 SGHAT and CDR2 FQNNGV. The CDR3 DNA sequence: TGTGCCAGCAGCTTATCGGGGGTAACGAATTCACCCCTCCACTTT. Protein sequence: CASSLSGVTNSPLHF.

This clonotype has a handful of counts. V usage is TRBV21-1 and J usage is TRBJ2-1. TRBV21-1 is listed as a pseudogene. The CDR3 is 18 residues long. Written as DNA, the CDR3 is TGTGCCAGCAGCAAACTATTTTTTTTCCCTTTCTCCTACAATGAGCAGTTCTTC. Protein sequence: CASSKLFFFPFSYNEQFF.

Only a few counts were recorded for this clonotype. This chain links TRBV5-6 with TRBJ2-5, with 10 bases aligning to TRBD2. Germline V gene sequence: CDR1 SGHDT, CDR2 YYEEEE. The CDR3 consists of 15 residues. V shed 4 bases, J shed 4 bases, and the junction held 7 bases outside the gene matches. The CDR3 region is CASSRGAGGAETQYF. In nucleotides, the CDR3 is TGTGCCAGCAGCCGGGGAGCGGGGGGGGCAGAGACCCAGTACTTC.

In this sample, this clonotype turned up many times. The V and J genes are TRBV7-2 and TRBJ1-4, with D possibly TRBD1 on 5 matching bases. Per germline, CDR1 SGHTA and CDR2 FQGNSA. The CDR3 covers 17 residues. V lost 5 bases to trimming and J lost 8 bases, with 24 bases between them. The CDR3 is CASSPPGRGGWGEKLFF. The CDR3 DNA follows: TGTGCCAGCAGCCCCCCGGGACGTGGGGGTTGGGGCGAAAAACTGTTTTTT.

The chain uses TRBV11-2 and TRBJ1-3; TRBD1 might be the D (6 bases). The CDR3 consists of 16 residues. The ends were cut back, 2 bases at V and 0 bases at J, with 11 bases in the middle. The germline V gene encodes CDR1 SGHAT and CDR2 FQNNGV. CDR3 nucleotide sequence: TGTGCCAGCAGCTTATTCAGGGGAGTCTCTGGAAACACCATATATTTT. Amino acid sequence: CASSLFRGVSGNTIYF.

The chain combines TRBV5-1 with TRBJ1-3; 7 nucleotides match TRBD1. Trimming took 4 bases from V and 0 from J; bases not matched to a gene: 4. Germline CDR1 SGHRS, CDR2 YFSETQ. The CDR3 runs 15 residues. The CDR3 loop is CASSDQGVSGNTIYF. CDR3 coding DNA: TGCGCCAGCAGCGACCAGGGGGTCTCTGGAAACACCATATATTTT.

The chain has TRBV10-1 and TRBJ2-3; D call uncertain. The CDR3 runs 13 residues. V dropped 5 bases and J dropped 5 bases, with 11 bases sitting between them. Germline V gene lookup returns CDR1 WNHNN and CDR2 SYGVQD (reference sequence). The CDR3 DNA reads as TGCGCCAGCAGTACACGGGTCGGAGATACGCAGTATTTT. This translates into CASSTRVGDTQYF.

This clonotype showed up just a few times. The chain links TRBV6-1 to TRBJ2-1; TRBD2 agrees at 16 bases. The CDR3 has 16 residues. V was pared by 6 bases and J by 4 bases, with 3 bases of the junction left unmatched. CDR1 and CDR2 from the germline V gene are MNHNS and SASEGT. The chain's CDR3 is CASSRGLAGGYNEQFF. The CDR3 DNA reads TGTGCCAGCAGCCGGGGACTAGCGGGAGGGTACAATGAGCAGTTCTTC.

A few counts support this clonotype. The chain has TRBV12-3 or TRBV12-4 and TRBJ1-1, with TRBD1 as a possible D gene (5 bases). The length of the CDR3 is 13 residues. The ends were cut back, 8 bases at V and 4 bases at J, with 14 bases in the middle. The CDR3 bases are TGTGCCAGCTTATGGGGCGTTCGCACTGAAGCTTTCTTT. It encodes CASLWGVRTEAFF.

This clonotype showed up just a few times. The V gene is TRBV29-1, the J gene TRBJ1-2; D might be TRBD1 (6 bases). This CDR3 has 13 amino acids. V was pared by 3 bases and J by 12 bases, with 20 bases between. Germline V gene sequence: CDR1 SQVTM, CDR2 ANQGSEA. This CDR3 is CSVDETEGGKDTF. The CDR3 coding sequence is TGCAGCGTTGACGAGACAGAGGGGGGGAAGGACACCTTC.

This clonotype was seen a handful of times. The V and J genes are TRBV20-1 and TRBJ2-1; TRBD2 might be the D (6 bases). Trimming took 6 bases from V and 0 from J, leaving 15 bases between them. The CDR3 sequence is 15 residues long. Germline CDR1 is DFQATT and CDR2 is SNEGSKA (reference sequence). The CDR3: CSARGLLSSYNEQFF. DNA of the CDR3: TGCAGTGCCCGGGGACTTCTGAGCTCCTACAATGAGCAGTTCTTC.

This clonotype was observed at least ten times. This chain uses TRBV3-1 with TRBJ2-7; 10 bases line up with TRBD1. The CDR3 has 16 residues. Per the germline V gene, CDR1 is LGHDT and CDR2 is YNNKEL (reference sequence). V shed 4 bases, J shed 7 bases, and the junction held 13 bases outside the gene matches. CDR3 nucleotides: TGTGCCAGCAGCCGAAAAACCGGGACAGGGGATTGGGAGCAGTACTTC. It specifies CASSRKTGTGDWEQYF.

The rearrangement links TRBV20-1 to TRBJ2-4; no reliable D call. With 5 bases removed from V and 7 bases from J, the gap between germline ends came to 9 bases. The CDR3 contains 11 residues. Germline values: CDR1 DFQATT, CDR2 SNEGSKA (reference sequence). This CDR3 is CSAVLGNIQYF. Written as DNA, the CDR3 is TGCAGTGCTGTCCTCGGGAACATTCAGTACTTC.

The chain joins TRBV7-9 to TRBJ1-2, with D unresolved. CDR1 is SEHNR, CDR2 FQNEAQ, per germline (reference sequence). This CDR3 comprises 16 residues. The ends were cut back, 0 bases at V and 8 bases at J, with 19 bases in the middle. Here the CDR3 DNA reads TGTGCCAGCAGCTTAGCGCGGGCGTACGAGTCGGAGGGCTACACCTTC. Its translation is CASSLARAYESEGYTF.

This clonotype was picked up a small number of times. The chain is built from TRBV29-1 and TRBJ2-5, with D perhaps TRBD1 (6 bases). Trimming stripped 1 base from V and 4 bases from J, with 13 bases between. The CDR3 totals 14 residues. Germline CDR1 reads SQVTM; CDR2 reads ANQGSEA. The CDR3 region is CSVEGFRGIETQYF. The CDR3 coding sequence is TGCAGCGTTGAAGGGTTCAGGGGAATAGAGACCCAGTACTTC.

J is TRBJ1-1 and V is TRBV27, with 10 bases that match TRBD1. Germline V gene sequence: CDR1 MNHEY, CDR2 SMNVEV (reference sequence). V lost 6 bases and J lost 0; bases outside the gene matches: 4. The CDR3 is made up of 15 amino acids. The CDR3 protein is CASRRDRGMNTEAFF. As DNA, the CDR3 is TGTGCCAGCAGGCGGGACAGGGGCATGAACACTGAAGCTTTCTTT.

The gene calls are TRBV3-1 and TRBJ2-7; 7 nucleotides align to TRBD1. The germline V gene encodes CDR1 LGHDT and CDR2 YNNKEL (reference sequence). The ends lost 5 bases at V and 5 bases at J; junction bases unmatched: 9. CDR3 length: 14 amino acids. Written as DNA, the CDR3 is TGTGCCAGCAGCGCACCTAACAGGGGTAACGAGCAGTACTTC. This translates into CASSAPNRGNEQYF.

The chain links TRBV5-1 to TRBJ2-2, with a tentative D call TRBD1 (5 bases). V was trimmed by 2 bases and J by 6 bases, leaving 14 bases between them. The V gene's germline CDR1 is SGHRS and CDR2 YFSETQ. The CDR3 covers 15 residues. The CDR3 loop reads CASSFRAGMSGELFF. In DNA form, the CDR3 reads TGCGCCAGCAGCTTTCGGGCAGGGATGTCCGGGGAGCTGTTTTTT. Variable domain in full (rest from reference TRBV5-1 and TRBJ2-2): KAGVTQTPRYLIKTRGQQVTLSCSPISGHRSVSWYQQTPGQGLQFLFEYFSETQRNKGNFPGRFSGRQFSNSRSEMNVSTLELGDSALYLCASSFRAGMSGELFFGEGSRLTVL.

J is TRBJ1-5 and V is TRBV12-3 or TRBV12-4; 8 nucleotides line up with TRBD1. The J segment lost 3 bases and the V segment lost 2 bases, leaving 6 bases of the junction unmatched. The CDR3 is 16 residues long. The chain's CDR3 is CASSLNRGGYNQPQHF. The DNA for the CDR3 is TGTGCCAGCAGTTTAAACAGGGGGGGATACAATCAGCCCCAGCATTTT.

The chain is built from TRBV18 and TRBJ1-1; a weak D match, TRBD1 (5 bases). Germline CDR1 and CDR2: KGHSH and LQKENI. The CDR3 contains 14 residues. Deletions cut 3 bases from V and 3 bases from J, with 11 bases between. In DNA, the CDR3 is TGTGCCAGCTCACCCCAGGGTCTTGACACTGAAGCTTTCTTT. Amino acid sequence: CASSPQGLDTEAFF.

There are many counts of this clonotype. In DNA, the CDR3 is TGTGCCAGCAGCTTGGAGGGACAGGGAGGAGAAAAACTGTTTTTT. Translation gives CASSLEGQGGEKLFF. The chain recombines TRBV5-4 with TRBJ1-4, with TRBD1 matching over 9 bases. With V trimmed by 0 bases and J by 8 bases, 5 bases remained unmatched. Germline V gene data show CDR1 as SGHNT and CDR2 as YYREEE (reference sequence). The CDR3 is 15 amino acids. Together with reference TRBV5-4 and TRBJ1-4, the CDR3 gives the full variable domain: ETGVTQSPTHLIKTRGQQVTLRCSSQSGHNTVSWYQQALGQGPQFIFQYYREEENGRGNFPPRFSGLQFPNYSSELNVNALELDDSALYLCASSLEGQGGEKLFFGSGTQLSVL.

This clonotype occurred a few times. The chain joins TRBV9 to TRBJ1-3; D remains unclear. V was shortened by 7 bases and J by 8 bases, with 16 bases between the two germline ends. CDR3 length: 13 residues. CDR1 is SGDLS, CDR2 YYNGEE, per germline. DNA for the CDR3: TGTGCCAGCGCAATGGCCCCTGGGGACACCATATATTTT. As protein: CASAMAPGDTIYF. The full variable domain, with the rest looked up from reference TRBV9 and TRBJ1-3, is DSGVTQTPKHLITATGQRVTLRCSPRSGDLSVYWYQQSLDQGLQFLIQYYNGEERAKGNILERFSAQQFPDLHSELNLSSLELGDSALYFCASAMAPGDTIYFGEGSWLTVV.

This clonotype came up many times. The CDR3 loop reads CATSRDSLAGDTGELFF. The CDR3 DNA sequence: TGTGCCACCAGCAGAGATAGTCTAGCGGGAGACACCGGGGAGCTGTTTTTT. The chain has TRBV15 and TRBJ2-2; 10 positions agree with TRBD2. The CDR3 spans 17 residues. Germline-derived CDR1 and CDR2 are LNHNV and YYDKDF (reference sequence). Losses at the gene ends were 0 bases for V and 3 bases for J; bases not matched to a gene: 4.

This clonotype was detected ten times or more. The genes are TRBV29-1 and TRBJ1-2; TRBD1 matches 9 bases. Germline V lookup: CDR1 SQVTM, CDR2 ANQGSEA. The length of the CDR3 is 12 residues. The V segment lost 7 bases and the J segment 7 bases; nucleotides outside the gene matches: 7. The CDR3 DNA follows: TGCAGCGCTACAGGGGGCTCGCGTGGCTACACCTTC. It codes for CSATGGSRGYTF.

Only a few counts were recorded for this clonotype. The V and J genes are TRBV9 and TRBJ2-5; 9 bases map to TRBD1. Germline V lookup: CDR1 SGDLS, CDR2 YYNGEE. The CDR3 sequence is 15 residues long. The trim removed 4 bases at V and 5 bases at J, leaving 9 bases unmatched. CDR3 sequence: CASSFWGTGWETQYF. In DNA, the CDR3 is TGTGCCAGCAGCTTTTGGGGGACAGGGTGGGAGACCCAGTACTTC.

The V gene is TRBV11-2, the J gene TRBJ2-3; 11 bases are a match to TRBD2. The J segment lost 4 bases and the V segment lost 5 bases, leaving 5 bases of the junction unmatched. Germline CDR1 is SGHAT and CDR2 is FQNNGV. CDR3 length equals 15 residues. For the CDR3, the DNA is TGTGCCAGCAGCGTAGCGGGGGGGCCCGCAGATACGCAGTATTTT. Amino acids: CASSVAGGPADTQYF.

This clonotype occurred a few times. The rearrangement links TRBV19 to TRBJ1-2, with D hard to call. Germline CDR1 and CDR2: LNHDA and SQIVND (reference sequence). V shed 5 bases and J shed 4 bases, with 14 bases lying between them. The CDR3 is 14 amino acids. CDR3 in DNA: TGTGCCAGTAGTGCCTCGTTCCAGATCTATGGCTACACCTTC. It is translated as CASSASFQIYGYTF.

In this sample, this clonotype turned up many times. V and J are TRBV27 and TRBJ2-7; a possible D gene is TRBD2 (6 bases). Germline V gene data show CDR1 as MNHEY and CDR2 as SMNVEV (reference sequence). The CDR3 covers 15 residues. The ends were cut back, 5 bases at V and 4 bases at J, with 18 bases in the middle. CDR3 sequence (DNA): TGTGCCAGCAGTCGCACGGGGGTAGGGCTGTACGAGCAGTACTTC. Its translation is CASSRTGVGLYEQYF.

This clonotype turned up a few times. This chain connects TRBV6-1 to TRBJ2-7; a possible D gene is TRBD1 (6 bases). V shed 2 bases and J shed 1 base, with 9 bases lying between them. CDR1 is MNHNS and CDR2 is SASEGT in the germline V gene. The CDR3 consists of 14 residues. In nucleotides, the CDR3 is TGTGCCAGCAGTGAAATAGGACAGTCCTACGAGCAGTACTTC. Its protein product is CASSEIGQSYEQYF.

V usage is TRBV4-1 and J usage is TRBJ1-1; D is undetermined. Germline V gene data show CDR1 as MGHRA and CDR2 as YSYEKL. There are 14 residues in the CDR3. With 0 bases removed from V and 11 bases from J, the gap between germline ends came to 16 bases. CDR3 residues: CASSQEFTALVAFF. DNA for the CDR3: TGCGCCAGCAGCCAAGAATTTACGGCCTTGGTCGCTTTCTTT.

The sample holds a few counts of this clonotype. V and J are TRBV6-5 and TRBJ2-1; D is ambiguous. The CDR3 totals 16 residues. Germline assignment: CDR1 MNHEY and CDR2 SVGAGI. V was pared by 0 bases and J by 9 bases, with 18 bases between. The CDR3 spells CASSYSQSPLDGEQFF. The CDR3, as DNA: TGTGCCAGCAGTTACTCACAAAGCCCCCTCGACGGTGAGCAGTTCTTC.

The rearrangement links TRBV29-1 to TRBJ2-5; TRBD2 matches 10 bases. Germline trimming cut 6 bases from V and 1 base from J; bases unmatched to any gene: 8. The CDR3 sequence is 15 residues long. Germline V gene data show CDR1 as SQVTM and CDR2 as ANQGSEA. The DNA for the CDR3 is TGCAGCGTAGACCCTGGGACTAGCGCCCAAGAGACCCAGTACTTC. It yields the protein CSVDPGTSAQETQYF.